This TCR beta chain derives from a study of T cells in Graves' hyperthyroidism and ophthalmopathy. From roughly 9.2 ml of fresh peripheral blood, PBMCs were isolated. TCR beta CDR3 region amplification was performed from RNA transcripts. Primed by the HTBI set, a first-round RT-PCR was run on the TCR CDR3. TCRdb itself ran the multiplex PCR reads through MiXCR, one entry per CDR3 protein. The sample contains around 300,000 distinct CDR3 sequences, approximately 13% of which appear only once. Germline-derived CDR1 and CDR2 are SQVTM and ANQGSEA. Trimming pared 5 bases from V and 7 bases from J, leaving 12 bases between. The CDR3 length is 12 residues. This clonotype occurred many times.

The material sequenced was blood. The gene calls are TRBV29-1 and TRBJ2-1; no reliable D call. The receptor was derived from a woman aged 30 to 39 with Graves' hyperthyroidism. The CDR3 is CSVRQSSNEQFF. In DNA, the CDR3 is TGCAGCGTTCGCCAATCTAGTAATGAGCAGTTCTTC.